This paragraph covers one T cell receptor (beta chain) sequence. The data are from a study of blood T cell repertoires in COVID-19. Across the study: Samples representing acute and convalescent COVID-19 were sourced from the United States, Italy and Spain.

Per germline, CDR1 SGHNT and CDR2 YYREEE (reference sequence). The CDR3 runs 16 residues. With 4 bases clipped from V and 4 bases from J, the junction kept 11 bases outside the gene matches. The data were produced by immunoSEQ multiplex PCR, yet TCRdb's version contains in-frame clones alone and is incomplete. The data show 350,000 to 400,000 clones, with 88% seen just once and more than 0.9% held by the top ten. Sequencing used PBMCs or T cells enriched from blood (not recorded which). The gene calls are TRBV5-4 and TRBJ2-3; 8 nucleotides match TRBD1. This clonotype originated in a woman in her thirties with acute COVID-19. The CDR3 DNA reads TGTGCCAGCAGCCGAAAAAGACAGGGGAGATCAGATACGCAGTATTTT. Protein product: CASSRKRQGRSDTQYF.